This TCR beta chain came from a study of cytomegalovirus exposure and HLA in healthy donors. Regarding the study as a whole: In a later analysis, at a false discovery rate of 0.05, roughly 17,000 TCR beta sequences matched HLA alleles.

Germline CDR1 SGHRS, CDR2 YFSETQ. CDR3 length: 22 residues. The J segment lost 2 bases and the V segment lost 0 bases, leaving 19 bases of the junction unmatched. As for this clone: No antigen is known for it.

PCR primers comprised 60 Vbeta and 13 Jbeta primers. The protocol was immunoSEQ multiplex PCR, while the TCRdb copy is restricted to in-frame clones and leaves out a portion. Seen here are 130,000 to 150,000 clones, over 55% observed once, and the top ten hold approximately 2%. This sequence joins TRBV5-1 and TRBJ2-2, with TRBD1 matching 10 bases. The specimen sequenced was PBMCs. The TCR was taken from a man aged 35-49 years in good health and CMV-seronegative. The CDR3 is CASSLARPGQGYSRPNTGELFF. Here the CDR3 DNA reads TGCGCCAGCAGCTTGGCCCGTCCGGGACAGGGGTACAGCCGGCCAAACACCGGGGAGCTGTTTTTT.